A single sample is the source of the 10 T cell receptor beta chains below, sequenced in a study of blood T cell repertoires in COVID-19. Measured with immunoSEQ multiplex PCR; TCRdb has only the in-frame clones, and not every one. Of over 35,000 clones in the sample, approximately 90% are singletons; the top ten hold approximately 3.8%. Sequenced sample: peripheral blood. These receptors were collected from a man between 40 and 49 years old with COVID-19, enrolled during active disease.

The CDR3 is CASTRYQETQYF. CDR3 sequence (DNA): TGTGCCAGCACTAGGTACCAAGAGACCCAGTACTTC. The rearrangement links TRBV2 to TRBJ2-5; D gene ambiguous. CDR3 size: 12 residues. Germline assignment: CDR1 SNHLY and CDR2 FYNNEI. The ends were cut back, 7 bases at V and 0 bases at J, with 6 bases in the middle.

This chain links TRBV29-1 with TRBJ2-5, with D perhaps TRBD1 (6 bases). V was clipped by 4 bases and J by 7 bases, with 16 bases between them. The CDR3 has 13 residues. Looked up from germline, CDR1 is SQVTM and CDR2 is ANQGSEA. CDR3 amino acids: CSVVSGGYVTQYF. CDR3 DNA sequence: TGCAGCGTTGTATCTGGGGGCTACGTGACCCAGTACTTC.

This chain links TRBV18 with TRBJ2-3, with 7 bases fitting TRBD1. The CDR3 totals 16 residues. Trimming at V came to 2 bases and at J to 0 bases, leaving 5 bases not matched to a gene. Germline V gene lookup returns CDR1 KGHSH and CDR2 LQKENI. DNA of the CDR3: TGTGCCAGCTCACCAAGACAGGGCGCTAGCACAGATACGCAGTATTTT. As protein: CASSPRQGASTDTQYF.

V is TRBV19 and J is TRBJ2-2; 8 nucleotides align to TRBD1. Germline CDR1 is LNHDA and CDR2 is SQIVND (reference sequence). This CDR3 region has 15 residues. Trimming took 5 bases from V and 7 from J; bases not matched to a gene: 9. The DNA of the CDR3 is TGTGCCAGTAGTTTGCAGGGGGCGGTTATCGGGGAGCTGTTTTTT. Protein product: CASSLQGAVIGELFF.

In its sample, this clone was seen once. One junction end disagrees with the germline gene, perhaps due to a read error. J is TRBJ1-1 and V is TRBV11-3; D ambiguous. CDR3 length equals 15 residues. CDR1 SGHNT and CDR2 YENEEA come from the germline V gene. CDR3 in amino acids: CASSLDQVPGTEAFF. The CDR3 DNA is TGTGCCAGCAGCCTAGATCAGGTCCCGGGGACTGAAGCTTTCTTT. The full variable domain, its missing parts supplied by reference TRBV11-3 and TRBJ1-1, is EAGVVQSPRYKIIEKKQPVAFWCNPISGHNTLYWYLQNLGQGPELLIRYENEEAVDDSQLPKDRFSAERLKGVDSTLKIQPAELGDSAVYLCASSLDQVPGTEAFFGQGTRLTVV.

This clone was seen only once. The V gene is TRBV4-1, the J gene TRBJ1-2; perhaps TRBD1 as D (5 bases). The CDR3 is 14 amino acids. The V gene lost 0 bases and the J gene lost 3 bases, with 8 bases spanning the gap. The germline V gene has CDR1 MGHRA and CDR2 YSYEKL. This CDR3 reads CASSQEEQDYGYTF. CDR3 coding DNA: TGCGCCAGCAGCCAAGAAGAACAGGACTATGGCTACACCTTC.

The chain employs TRBV7-9 and TRBJ1-1; 10 positions match TRBD1. Unmatched junction bases numbered 6, after V lost 5 bases and J lost 0 bases. Germline CDR1 SEHNR, CDR2 FQNEAQ (reference sequence). This CDR3 is 16 amino acids long. The CDR3 spells CASSLPGQGVNTEAFF. CDR3 sequence (DNA): TGTGCCAGCAGCCTACCTGGACAGGGGGTGAACACTGAAGCTTTCTTT.

The chain is built from TRBV6-6 and TRBJ2-2; D is undetermined. CDR1 MNHNY and CDR2 SVGAGI come from the germline V gene (reference sequence). V lost 0 bases, J lost 7 bases, and 9 bases lay in between. The CDR3 length is 14 residues. CDR3 in amino acids: CASSYSSDHGELFF. CDR3 nucleotide sequence: TGTGCCAGCAGTTACTCGAGCGACCACGGGGAGCTGTTTTTT.

The rearrangement links TRBV21-1 to TRBJ1-1. TRBV21-1 is marked as a pseudogene. The CDR3 is made up of 15 amino acids. CDR3 nucleotide sequence: TGTGCCAGCAGACCGAGGAACTACATGAACACTGAAGCTTTCTTT. It codes for CASRPRNYMNTEAFF.

The chain recombines TRBV11-2 with TRBJ1-4; D gene ambiguous. Germline CDR1 SGHAT, CDR2 FQNNGV. Trimming left V 5 bases short and J 2 bases short, with 9 bases between. CDR3 size: 14 residues. The CDR3, as DNA: TGTGCCAGCAGCCCCAGTCGTACTAATGAAAAACTGTTTTTT. This codes for CASSPSRTNEKLFF.